A single sample is the source of the 22 T cell receptor beta chains below, sequenced in a study of control samples from healthy donors and cancer patients. TCRdb's table, derived via immunoSEQ multiplex PCR, lists solely in-frame clones and lacks some. The table records some 57,000 clones, around 95% of them present only once. What was sequenced was blood. Every receptor here comes from a woman aged 25-40 years in good health.

V and J are TRBV24-1 and TRBJ2-1; D might be TRBD2 (5 bases). The ends were cut back, 9 bases at V and 0 bases at J, with 23 bases in the middle. The CDR3 length is 18 residues. Germline V lookup: CDR1 KGHDR, CDR2 SFDVKD. CDR3 amino acids: CATSLQFNEGGSYNEQFF. Written as DNA, the CDR3 is TGTGCCACCTCTCTCCAATTTAACGAGGGCGGCTCCTACAATGAGCAGTTCTTC.

The chain recombines TRBV2 with TRBJ1-6; possibly TRBD1 for D (5 bases). Trimming took 5 bases from V and 6 from J, leaving 14 bases between them. The CDR3 is made up of 15 amino acids. Germline V lookup: CDR1 SNHLY, CDR2 FYNNEI. The CDR3 loop is CASSLMTGTNSPLHF. Here the CDR3 DNA reads TGTGCCAGCAGTCTGATGACTGGGACTAATTCACCCCTCCACTTT.

This chain connects TRBV5-5 to TRBJ2-7, with 9 bases aligning to TRBD1. V was clipped by 2 bases and J by 12 bases; unmatched bases: 6. CDR1 is SGHKS and CDR2 is YYEKEE in the germline V gene (reference sequence). The CDR3 consists of 12 residues. The CDR3 spells CASSFGTGRLYF. The CDR3 bases are TGTGCCAGCAGCTTTGGGACAGGGAGACTGTACTTC.

The gene calls are TRBV7-9 and TRBJ1-3; D is unresolved. The CDR3 is 16 residues long. V was pared by 4 bases and J by 4 bases, with 17 bases between. Germline CDR1 is SEHNR and CDR2 is FQNEAQ (reference sequence). CDR3 nucleotides: TGTGCCAGCAGCTCTATGGGTGTACTTCGCGGAAACACCATATATTTT. Its protein product is CASSSMGVLRGNTIYF.

This sequence joins TRBV20-1 and TRBJ2-1, with D unclear. The germline gives CDR1 DFQATT, CDR2 SNEGSKA (reference sequence). Deletions cut 3 bases from V and 6 bases from J, with 9 bases between. The CDR3 is 12 residues long. In nucleotides, the CDR3 is TGCAGTGCTAGTACGGTCCTCAATGAGCAGTTCTTC. Translated, it gives CSASTVLNEQFF.

V gene TRBV28 combines with J gene TRBJ2-1; no clear D gene. The germline V gene has CDR1 MDHEN and CDR2 SYDVKM. V dropped 2 bases and J dropped 10 bases, with 6 bases sitting between them. CDR3 length equals 11 residues. The CDR3 coding sequence is TGTGCCAGCAGTTTACCGTCGGAGCAGTTCTTC. It codes for CASSLPSEQFF.

The chain has TRBV5-1 and TRBJ2-1; the match to TRBD1 covers 11 bases. The CDR3 sequence is 15 residues long. The V gene end was trimmed by 4 bases and the J gene end by 12 bases; junction bases not matched to a gene: 12. CDR1 is SGHRS, CDR2 YFSETQ, per germline. The CDR3 is CASSTWDRGLVRQFF. Here the CDR3 DNA reads TGCGCCAGCAGCACCTGGGACAGGGGGTTAGTCAGGCAGTTCTTC.

The chain recombines TRBV28 with TRBJ1-4; tentatively, D is TRBD1 (5 bases). Per the germline V gene, CDR1 is MDHEN and CDR2 is SYDVKM. CDR3 length: 12 residues. V was pared by 7 bases and J by 10 bases, with 13 bases between. Here the CDR3 reads CASKGPVGKLFF. In DNA form, the CDR3 reads TGTGCCAGCAAGGGACCGGTGGGAAAACTGTTTTTT.

The rearrangement joins TRBV4-1 to TRBJ1-6; D not resolved. The CDR3 is made up of 13 amino acids. Trimming left V 4 bases short and J 10 bases short, with 11 bases between. Germline CDR1 and CDR2: MGHRA and YSYEKL. CDR3 coding DNA: TGCGCCAGCAGCCCAGTCGGTCTATCACCCCTCCACTTT. It codes for CASSPVGLSPLHF.

The chain combines TRBV27 with TRBJ2-1, with 8 bases fitting TRBD1. V was pared by 8 bases and J by 7 bases, with 10 bases of the junction left unmatched. This CDR3 region has 14 residues. CDR1 and CDR2 from the germline V gene are MNHEY and SMNVEV (reference sequence). CDR3 sequence reads: CASGWTGRINEQFF. For the CDR3, the DNA is TGTGCCAGCGGATGGACAGGGAGAATAAATGAGCAGTTCTTC.

This clone came up once. The CDR3 nucleotides are TGCGCCAGCAGTCTTGGGGGACAGGGAAACACTGAAGCTTTCTTT. This sequence encodes CASSLGGQGNTEAFF. The J gene is TRBJ1-1, the V gene TRBV4-1; 9 bases fit TRBD1. Germline V gene data show CDR1 as MGHRA and CDR2 as YSYEKL. The V and J ends lost 6 bases and 2 bases, in that order; junction bases with no gene match: 7. CDR3 length: 15 amino acids.

The rearrangement links TRBV3-1 (or the pseudogene TRBV3-2) to TRBJ1-5; weak D call: TRBD1 (6 bases). Looked up from germline, CDR1 is LGHDT and CDR2 is YNNKEL (reference sequence). The CDR3 is 15 amino acids. Trimming removed 3 bases at V and 3 bases at J, with 12 bases between. This CDR3 is CASSQHRDLNQPQHF. CDR3 in DNA: TGTGCCAGCAGCCAGCACAGGGACCTCAATCAGCCCCAGCATTTT.

The chain recombines TRBV11-2 with TRBJ1-2; 11 bases are a match to TRBD1. Germline V gene data show CDR1 as SGHAT and CDR2 as FQNNGV. Germline trimming cut 0 bases from V and 4 bases from J; bases unmatched to any gene: 7. The CDR3 contains 17 residues. The chain's CDR3 is CASSLDLRDRGFYGYTF. DNA for the CDR3: TGTGCCAGCAGCTTAGATCTCCGGGACAGGGGGTTCTATGGCTACACCTTC.

The gene calls are TRBV6-5 and TRBJ1-5, with no clear D. The CDR3 consists of 13 residues. Germline CDR1 reads MNHEY; CDR2 reads SVGAGI. V dropped 6 bases and J dropped 5 bases, with 11 bases sitting between them. The CDR3 bases are TGTGCCAGCAGGTCGTTTGGGGATCAGCCCCAGCATTTT. It codes for CASRSFGDQPQHF.

The V gene is TRBV28, the J gene TRBJ2-3; TRBD1 matches at 12 bases. Germline CDR1 MDHEN, CDR2 SYDVKM. V dropped 6 bases and J dropped 6; count of bases not matched to a gene: 7. The CDR3 has 15 amino acids. This CDR3 is CASSPGTGGIDTQYF. The CDR3, as DNA: TGTGCCAGCAGCCCTGGGACAGGGGGCATTGATACGCAGTATTTT.

The CDR3 coding sequence is TGTGCCAGCAACGAGGCGCGTCTAAACTACAATGAGCAGTTCTTC. Residues: CASNEARLNYNEQFF. The chain recombines TRBV28 with TRBJ2-1; no reliable D call. The CDR3 contains 15 residues. Germline V gene data show CDR1 as MDHEN and CDR2 as SYDVKM. Trimming pared 7 bases from V and 3 bases from J, leaving 16 bases between. Filled out from reference TRBV28 and TRBJ2-1, the complete variable domain reads DVKVTQSSRYLVKRTGEKVFLECVQDMDHENMFWYRQDPGLGLRLIYFSYDVKMKEKGDIPEGYSVSREKKERFSLILESASTNQTSMYLCASNEARLNYNEQFFGPGTRLTVL.

This clone has a single count. The CDR3 here is CASSVLGANSNTEAFF. The DNA of the CDR3 is TGTGCCAGCAGTGTCCTTGGGGCGAACTCGAACACTGAAGCTTTCTTT. J is TRBJ1-1 and V is TRBV2, with D perhaps matching TRBD1 (5 bases). This CDR3 is 16 amino acids long. Trimming pared 4 bases from V and 1 base from J, leaving 16 bases between. Germline V gene data show CDR1 as SNHLY and CDR2 as FYNNEI.

The chain couples TRBV25-1 to TRBJ2-3; no clear D. Trimming pared 2 bases from V and 3 bases from J, leaving 0 bases between. CDR1 MGHDK and CDR2 SYGVNS come from the germline V gene. The CDR3 has 11 amino acids. This chain's CDR3 is CASSETDTQYF. The CDR3 DNA follows: TGTGCCAGCAGTGAAACAGATACGCAGTATTTT.

This clone was seen a single time. This chain connects TRBV24-1 to TRBJ2-3; D gene uncertain. The CDR3 covers 18 residues. The V gene lost 2 bases and the J gene lost 0 bases, with 17 bases spanning the gap. Germline V gives CDR1 KGHDR, CDR2 SFDVKD. CDR3 bases: TGTGCCACCAGTGATTCACCGACTGAGCACACTAGCACAGATACGCAGTATTTT. It translates to CATSDSPTEHTSTDTQYF.

This rearrangement joins TRBV5-1 to TRBJ2-7, with D possibly matching TRBD1 (5 bases). Germline lookup yields CDR1 SGHRS and CDR2 YFSETQ. Trimming stripped 0 bases from V and 3 bases from J, with 16 bases between. CDR3 length equals 16 residues. In DNA form, the CDR3 reads TGCGCCAGCAGCTTGGCCTTGGCAGACAGATTCTACGAGCAGTACTTC. Residues: CASSLALADRFYEQYF.

This chain uses TRBV12-3 or TRBV12-4 with TRBJ1-4; maybe TRBD1 (5 bases). The CDR3 loop spans 13 amino acids. The V and J ends lost 8 bases and 15 bases respectively, with 22 bases between them. In DNA form, the CDR3 reads TGTGCCAGCTATACACCCGAGGGGCGACAGTTGTTTTTT. Protein sequence: CASYTPEGRQLFF.

This sequence joins TRBV29-1 and TRBJ2-5, with a possible D match to TRBD1 (6 bases). Per germline, CDR1 SQVTM and CDR2 ANQGSEA. This CDR3 contains 13 residues. V lost 5 bases, J lost 0 bases, and 10 bases lay in between. CDR3 DNA: TGCAGCGTTTCCGGGACAAACCAAGAGACCCAGTACTTC. Translated: CSVSGTNQETQYF.